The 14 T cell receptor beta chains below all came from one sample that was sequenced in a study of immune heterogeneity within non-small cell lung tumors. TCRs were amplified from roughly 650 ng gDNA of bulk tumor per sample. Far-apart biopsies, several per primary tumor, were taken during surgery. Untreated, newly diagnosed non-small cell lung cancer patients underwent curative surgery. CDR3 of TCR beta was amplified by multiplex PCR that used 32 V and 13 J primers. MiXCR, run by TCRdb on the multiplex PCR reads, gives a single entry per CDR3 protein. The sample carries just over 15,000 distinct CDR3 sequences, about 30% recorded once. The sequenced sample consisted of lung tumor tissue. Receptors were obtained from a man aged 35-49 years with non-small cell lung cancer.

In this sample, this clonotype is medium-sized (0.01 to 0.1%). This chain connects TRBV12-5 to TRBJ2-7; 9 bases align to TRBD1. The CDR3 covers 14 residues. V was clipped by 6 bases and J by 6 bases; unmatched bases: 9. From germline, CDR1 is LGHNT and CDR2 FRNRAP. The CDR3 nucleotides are TGTGCTAGTGGCCTCCGGGACAGGGTTAGCGAGCAGTACTTC. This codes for CASGLRDRVSEQYF.

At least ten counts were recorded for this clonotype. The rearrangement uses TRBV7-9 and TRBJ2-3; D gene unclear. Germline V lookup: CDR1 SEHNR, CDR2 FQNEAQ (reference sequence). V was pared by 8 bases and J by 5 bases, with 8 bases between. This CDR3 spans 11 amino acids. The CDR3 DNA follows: TGTGCCAGCGGATTAGGAGATACGCAGTATTTT. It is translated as CASGLGDTQYF.

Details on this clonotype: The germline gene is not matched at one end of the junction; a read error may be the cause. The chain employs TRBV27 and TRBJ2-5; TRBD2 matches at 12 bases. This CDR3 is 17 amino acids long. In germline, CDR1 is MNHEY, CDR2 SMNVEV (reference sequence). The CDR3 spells CASSPKKLAGGRETHYF. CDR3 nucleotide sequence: TGTGCCAGCAGTCCCAAAAAACTAGCGGGAGGTCGAGAGACCCATTACTTC.

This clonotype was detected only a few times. The CDR3 sequence: CASSILGGRNTEAFF. CDR3 DNA: TGTGCCAGCAGTATACTAGGGGGCCGTAACACTGAAGCTTTCTTT. The rearrangement joins TRBV6-1 to TRBJ1-1; TRBD1 matches at 7 bases. V shed 5 bases and J 2 bases; nucleotides not matched to a gene: 8. Germline-derived CDR1 and CDR2 are MNHNS and SASEGT. The CDR3 covers 15 residues.

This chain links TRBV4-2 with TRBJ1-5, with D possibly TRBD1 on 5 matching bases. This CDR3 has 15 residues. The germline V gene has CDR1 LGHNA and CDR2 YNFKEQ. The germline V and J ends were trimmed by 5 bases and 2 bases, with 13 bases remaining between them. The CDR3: CASSSQAAGNQPQHF. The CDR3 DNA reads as TGTGCCAGCAGCTCACAGGCAGCGGGCAATCAGCCCCAGCATTTT.

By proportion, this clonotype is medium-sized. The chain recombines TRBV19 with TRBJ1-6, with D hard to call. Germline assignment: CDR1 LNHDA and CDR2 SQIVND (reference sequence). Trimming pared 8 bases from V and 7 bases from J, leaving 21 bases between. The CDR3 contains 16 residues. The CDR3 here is CASRLDVGYLNSPLHF. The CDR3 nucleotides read TGTGCCAGTCGCCTAGACGTAGGGTATCTGAATTCACCCCTCCACTTT.

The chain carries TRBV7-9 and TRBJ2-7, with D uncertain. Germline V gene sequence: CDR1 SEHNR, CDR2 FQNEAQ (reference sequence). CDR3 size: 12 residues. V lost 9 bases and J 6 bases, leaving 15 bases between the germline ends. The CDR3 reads CARTQTESEQYF. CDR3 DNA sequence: TGTGCCAGAACCCAGACTGAGTCCGAGCAGTACTTC.

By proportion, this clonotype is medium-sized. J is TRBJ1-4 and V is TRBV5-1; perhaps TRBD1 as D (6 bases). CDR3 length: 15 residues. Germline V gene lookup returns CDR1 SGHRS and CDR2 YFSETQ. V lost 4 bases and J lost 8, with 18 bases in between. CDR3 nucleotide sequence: TGCGCCAGCAGCCAGCGGGGGGCACAATTGGAAAAACTGTTTTTT. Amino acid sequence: CASSQRGAQLEKLFF.

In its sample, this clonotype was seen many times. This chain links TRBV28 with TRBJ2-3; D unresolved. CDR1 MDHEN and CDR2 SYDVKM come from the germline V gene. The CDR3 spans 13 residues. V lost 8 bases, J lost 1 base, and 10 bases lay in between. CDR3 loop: CASGVRGTDTQYF. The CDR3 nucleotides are TGTGCCAGCGGGGTACGTGGCACAGATACGCAGTATTTT.

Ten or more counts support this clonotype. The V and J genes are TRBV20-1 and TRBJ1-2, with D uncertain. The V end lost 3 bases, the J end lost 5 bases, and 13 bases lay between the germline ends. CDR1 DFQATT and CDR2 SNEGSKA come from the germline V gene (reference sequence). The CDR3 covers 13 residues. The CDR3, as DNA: TGCAGTGCTAGCCCCAGCAGCACATATGGCTACACCTTC. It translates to CSASPSSTYGYTF.

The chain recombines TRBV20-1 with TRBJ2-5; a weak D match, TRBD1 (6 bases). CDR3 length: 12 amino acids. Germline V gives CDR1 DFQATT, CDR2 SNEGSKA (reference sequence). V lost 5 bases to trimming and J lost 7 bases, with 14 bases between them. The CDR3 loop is CSAQRTDGTQYF. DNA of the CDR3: TGCAGTGCTCAACGGACAGACGGGACCCAGTACTTC.

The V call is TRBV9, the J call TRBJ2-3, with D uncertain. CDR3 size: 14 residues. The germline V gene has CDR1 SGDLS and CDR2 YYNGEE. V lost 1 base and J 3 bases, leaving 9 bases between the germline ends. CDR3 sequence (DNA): TGTGCCAGCAGCGTACTTCATGGAACAGATACGCAGTATTTT. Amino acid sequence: CASSVLHGTDTQYF.

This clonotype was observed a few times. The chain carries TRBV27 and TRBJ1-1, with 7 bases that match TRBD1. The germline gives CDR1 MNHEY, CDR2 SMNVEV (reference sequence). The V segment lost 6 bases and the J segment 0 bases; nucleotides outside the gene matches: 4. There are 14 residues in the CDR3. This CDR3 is CASRPDRLNTEAFF. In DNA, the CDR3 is TGTGCCAGCAGGCCGGACAGGTTGAACACTGAAGCTTTCTTT.

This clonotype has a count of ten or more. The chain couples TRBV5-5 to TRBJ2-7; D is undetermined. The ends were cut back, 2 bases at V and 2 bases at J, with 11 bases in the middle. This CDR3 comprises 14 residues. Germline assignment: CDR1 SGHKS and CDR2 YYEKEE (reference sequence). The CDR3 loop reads CASSFNSVTYEQYF. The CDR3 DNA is TGTGCCAGCAGCTTTAACTCAGTGACCTACGAGCAGTACTTC.